The rows below give T cell receptor beta chains drawn from one sample of a study of T cell repertoires in cytomegalovirus infection. TCRdb passed the reads through MiXCR, listing each CDR3 protein once. The data hold fewer than 950,000 distinct CDR3 sequences, with approximately 32% observed a single time. Their antigen targets remain unknown. The specimen was cultured CD8+ T cells from PBMCs, collected from culture after CMV antigen stimulation. The receptors originated from a human donor in good health (CMV status not recorded). Some clones in this sample may be carry-over from other donors' samples. The CDR3 runs from the conserved cysteine through the conserved F or W. Fields, in order: D gene, J gene, clone size, V gene, CDR3 DNA, CDR3 protein. The D gene is left open where the match is weak. Size is omitted from some rows. Given values are once, few, many or a class for expanded clones.

TRBD1	TRBJ1-3	-	TRBV7-9	TGTGCCAGCAGCTCCGGGGACAGTCACATCCCCTCTGGAAACACCATATATTTT	CASSSGDSHIPSGNTIYF
-	TRBJ2-3	-	TRBV7-9	TGTGCCAGCAGCTCTCCTCCAGGACACCTCACAGATACGCAGTATTTT	CASSSPPGHLTDTQYF
TRBD2	TRBJ2-1	few	TRBV6-2/TRBV6-3	TGTGCCAGCAGTTACTCGTCCCCGGGGGGGGGCGTGGACAATGAGCAGTTCTTC	CASSYSSPGGGVDNEQFF
-	TRBJ2-4	few	TRBV4-2	TGTGCCAGCAGCCAAGTAATTAGGGACATTCAGTACTTC	CASSQVIRDIQYF
-	TRBJ2-3	few	TRBV24-1	TGTGCCACCAGTGATGCGGGGCCGGTCTTTGGTACAGATACGCAGTATTTT	CATSDAGPVFGTDTQYF
TRBD2	TRBJ2-3	-	TRBV2	TGTGCCAGCAGCTGGCGACTAGCGGGGCTCTTAAATACGCAGTATTTT	CASSWRLAGLLNTQYF
TRBD2	TRBJ2-1	few	TRBV6-2/TRBV6-3	TGTGCCAGCAGTTACTCCACAGGGACTAGAGGGCAGTTCTTC	CASSYSTGTRGQFF
TRBD2	TRBJ2-3	many	TRBV7-2	TGTGCCAGCAGCTTAGAGGCCGGGGGGGCCTTAGATACGCAGTATTTT	CASSLEAGGALDTQYF
TRBD1	TRBJ2-2	-	TRBV7-9	TGTGCCAGCAGCTTGGGACAGGGGATCTTATCTCTCGCGAACACCGGGGAGCTGTTTTTT	CASSLGQGILSLANTGELFF
-	TRBJ2-5	-	TRBV11-1	TGTGCCAGCAGCCCCCGGGACACACACCTCGAGACCCAGTACTTC	CASSPRDTHLETQYF
-	TRBJ1-1	many	TRBV7-9	TGTGCCAGCAGCGAAGGACAGTACACTGAAGCTTTCTTT	CASSEGQYTEAFF
-	TRBJ1-6	-	TRBV28	TGTGCCAGCAGTTTAAACTTAGGGAATTCACCCCTCCACTTT	CASSLNLGNSPLHF
TRBD2	TRBJ2-2	few	TRBV5-4	TGTGCCAGCAGCTTTACACTAGCGGGGGCCCTAACCGGGGAGCTGTTTTTT	CASSFTLAGALTGELFF
TRBD1	TRBJ1-2	many	TRBV7-8	TGTGCCAGCAGCTCCAGGGGGGATTCCAACTATGGCTACACCTTC	CASSSRGDSNYGYTF
-	TRBJ1-1	-	TRBV6-6	TGTGCCAGCAGGGCCGGCCCGAGCACTGAAGCTTTCTTT	CASRAGPSTEAFF
-	TRBJ1-1	-	TRBV6-6	TGTGCCAGCAGTTACTCACGGACCTACACTGAAGCTTTCTTT	CASSYSRTYTEAFF
-	TRBJ2-5	-	TRBV6-6	TGTGCCAGCTGCCCCGCAGGGTACCAAGAGACCCAGTACTTC	CASCPAGYQETQYF
-	TRBJ1-2	-	TRBV7-9	TGTGCCAGCAGCCACTCTAGTGAGAGACCGAAGGGGGTTGGCTACACCTTC	CASSHSSERPKGVGYTF
-	TRBJ2-2	once	TRBV15	TGTGCCACCAGCGCAGGGGCGGGTACCGGGGAGCTGTTTTTT	CATSAGAGTGELFF
-	TRBJ2-1	-	TRBV7-8	TGTGCCAACAGCTTGACTAGAGACAATGAGCAGTTCTTC	CANSLTRDNEQFF
TRBD1	TRBJ1-1	-	TRBV7-2	TGTGCCAGCAGCCCACCTTTGGTAGGGGGCACCCCTGAAGCTTTCTTT	CASSPPLVGGTPEAFF
-	TRBJ1-3	many	TRBV7-2	TGTGCCAGCAGCCGTACAGGGCTAATCTCTGGAAACACCATATATTTT	CASSRTGLISGNTIYF
TRBD1	TRBJ1-1	many	TRBV7-2	TGTGCCAGCAGCACCGTCAGGACAGGGTTTTGGTCGAACGCTGAAGCTTTCTTT	CASSTVRTGFWSNAEAFF